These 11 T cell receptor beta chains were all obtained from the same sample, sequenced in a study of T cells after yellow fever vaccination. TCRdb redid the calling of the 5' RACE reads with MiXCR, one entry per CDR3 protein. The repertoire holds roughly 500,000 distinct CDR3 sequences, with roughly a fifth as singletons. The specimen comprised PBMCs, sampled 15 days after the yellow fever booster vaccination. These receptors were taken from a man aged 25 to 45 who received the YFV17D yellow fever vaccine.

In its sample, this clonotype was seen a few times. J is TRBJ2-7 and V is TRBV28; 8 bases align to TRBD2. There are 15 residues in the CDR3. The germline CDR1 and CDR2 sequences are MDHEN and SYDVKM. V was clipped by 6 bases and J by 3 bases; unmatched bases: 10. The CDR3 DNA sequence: TGTGCCAGCAGACCCGCTGTAGCGGGGTACTACGAGCAGTACTTC. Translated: CASRPAVAGYYEQYF.

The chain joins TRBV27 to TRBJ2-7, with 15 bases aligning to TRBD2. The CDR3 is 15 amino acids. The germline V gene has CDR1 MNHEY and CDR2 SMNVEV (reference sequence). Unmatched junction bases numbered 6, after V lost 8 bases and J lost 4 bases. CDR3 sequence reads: CASGLGLAGGYEQYF. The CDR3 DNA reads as TGTGCCAGCGGCCTGGGACTAGCGGGAGGATACGAGCAGTACTTC.

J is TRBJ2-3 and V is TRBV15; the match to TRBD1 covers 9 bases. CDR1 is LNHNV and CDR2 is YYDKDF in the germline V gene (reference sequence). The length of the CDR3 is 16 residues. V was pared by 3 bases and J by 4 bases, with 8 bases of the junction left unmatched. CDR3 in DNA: TGTGCCACCAGCAGGATAACAGGGGGCTGGGCAGATACGCAGTATTTT. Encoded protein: CATSRITGGWADTQYF.

CDR3 DNA sequence: TGCAGTGTGCCTACTAGCGGGAAAGAGACCCAGTACTTC. Protein product: CSVPTSGKETQYF. The chain has TRBV20-1 and TRBJ2-5; 10 nucleotides agree with TRBD2. CDR1 and CDR2 from the germline V gene are DFQATT and SNEGSKA (reference sequence). The ends lost 7 bases at V and 3 bases at J; junction bases unmatched: 5. The CDR3 has 13 amino acids.

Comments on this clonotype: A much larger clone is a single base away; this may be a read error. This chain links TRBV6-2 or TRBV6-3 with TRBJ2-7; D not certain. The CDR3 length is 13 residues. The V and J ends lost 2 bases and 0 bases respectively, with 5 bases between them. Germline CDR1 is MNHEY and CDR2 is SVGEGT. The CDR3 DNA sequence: TGTGCCAGCAGTTACGGCTACTCCTACGAGCAGTACTTC. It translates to CASSYGYSYEQYF.

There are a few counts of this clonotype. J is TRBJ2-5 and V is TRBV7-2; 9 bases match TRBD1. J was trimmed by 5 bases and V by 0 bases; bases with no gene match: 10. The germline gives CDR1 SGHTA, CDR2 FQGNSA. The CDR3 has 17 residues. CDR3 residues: CASSLATLRDRVETQYF. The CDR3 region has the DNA TGTGCCAGCAGCTTAGCCACCTTACGGGACAGGGTTGAGACCCAGTACTTC.

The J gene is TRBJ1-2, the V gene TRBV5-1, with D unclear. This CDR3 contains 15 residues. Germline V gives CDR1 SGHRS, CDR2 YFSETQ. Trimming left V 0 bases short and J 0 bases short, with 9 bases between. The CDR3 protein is CASSLDISANYGYTF. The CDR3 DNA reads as TGCGCCAGCAGCTTGGATATCTCGGCTAACTATGGCTACACCTTC.

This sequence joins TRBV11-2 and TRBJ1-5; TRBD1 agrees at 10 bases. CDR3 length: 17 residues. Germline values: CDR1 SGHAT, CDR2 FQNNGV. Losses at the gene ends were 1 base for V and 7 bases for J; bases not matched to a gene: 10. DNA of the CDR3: TGTGCCAGCAGCTTAGTCTCCGGGACAGGGGTTTGGCAGCCCCAGCATTTT. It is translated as CASSLVSGTGVWQPQHF.

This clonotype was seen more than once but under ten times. Written as DNA, the CDR3 is TGCGCCAGCAGCTTACAGGGCGGGACATCAAACATTCAGTACTTC. Translating it yields CASSLQGGTSNIQYF. This sequence joins TRBV5-1 and TRBJ2-4; D could derive from TRBD1 or TRBD2 (6 bases each). The germline V and J ends were trimmed by 2 bases and 6 bases, with 15 bases remaining between them. Germline assignment: CDR1 SGHRS and CDR2 YFSETQ. The CDR3 runs 15 residues.

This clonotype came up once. The CDR3 sequence: CASSLVGSSIQETQYF. CDR3 DNA sequence: TGCGCCAGCAGCTTGGTGGGCAGCAGCATCCAAGAGACCCAGTACTTC. The chain has TRBV5-1 and TRBJ2-5, with D uncertain. CDR1 is SGHRS and CDR2 is YFSETQ in the germline V gene. The CDR3 has 16 amino acids. Trimming took off 0 bases at V and 1 base at J, with 13 bases between the two ends.

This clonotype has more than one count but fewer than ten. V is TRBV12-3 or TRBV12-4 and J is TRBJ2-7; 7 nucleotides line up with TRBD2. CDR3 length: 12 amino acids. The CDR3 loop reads CAAGRSPYEQYF. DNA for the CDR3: TGTGCGGCCGGGAGGTCACCCTACGAGCAGTACTTC.